These T cell receptor beta chains were read from a single sample in a study of human T cells and chemical hapten exposure. TCRdb used MiXCR to reprocess the RACE reads, holding one entry per CDR3 protein. Of around 100,000 distinct CDR3 sequences in the sample, around 10% were seen once. Material: whole blood, obtained in connection with sensitization to the hapten diphenylcyclopropenone (DPC). The receptors here all came from a woman aged 40 to 50 with alopecia areata. Some clones in this sample may be carry-over from other donors' samples. CDR3s include the opening cysteine and the closing phenylalanine or tryptophan. A D gene is named only where the DNA matches it firmly. Expanded clones are given a class, and other clones once, few, many or no size at all.

>.|TRBV20-1|TRBJ2-3|.|11
TGCAGTGCTAGAGTTGGAGATACGCAGTATTTT
CSARVGDTQYF
>.|TRBV5-1|TRBJ2-7|.|15
TGCGCCAGCAGCTTCCAACAGACGTCCTCCTACGAGCAGCACTTC
CASSFQQTSSYEQHF
>few|TRBV7-9|TRBJ2-3|.|14
TGTGCCAGCAGCCCCGGTAGCGACACAGATACGCAGTATTTT
CASSPGSDTDTQYF
>.|TRBV7-2|TRBJ2-3|TRBD2|18
TGTGCCAGCAGCTTAGCGCGGAAGCTAGCGGGGAGCACAGATACGCAGTATTTT
CASSLARKLAGSTDTQYF
>many|TRBV7-2|TRBJ1-1|.|16
TGTGCCAGCAGCTCCAATTCAGGCCTCTTAGGCACTGAAGCTTTCTTT
CASSSNSGLLGTEAFF
>.|TRBV20-1|TRBJ2-3|TRBD2|13
TGCAGTGAGGGTGTACTAGCGGTAGATACGCAGTATTTT
CSEGVLAVDTQYF
>many|TRBV30|TRBJ2-5|TRBD1|14
TGTGCCTGGAGTGTAGGGGGCAGCCAAGAGACCCAGTACTTC
CAWSVGGSQETQYF
>.|TRBV2|TRBJ2-7|.|15
TGTGCCAGCAGTGAAAGGTCGACCCCCAACTACGAGCAGTACTTC
CASSERSTPNYEQYF
>many|TRBV7-2|TRBJ1-1|.|16
TGTGCCAGCAGCTTAGTTCCGACCCTTTTGAACACTGAAGCTTTCTTT
CASSLVPTLLNTEAFF
>many|TRBV7-2|TRBJ2-5|.|15
TGTGCCAGCAGCCGCAAGATGGGGGTCGAAGAGACCCAGTACTTC
CASSRKMGVEETQYF
>few|TRBV4-2|TRBJ2-3|TRBD2|18
TGTGCCAGCAGCCCGTTGGGCCCCACTAGCGGGAGCACAGATACGCAGTATTTT
CASSPLGPTSGSTDTQYF
>many|TRBV5-5|TRBJ1-3|TRBD1|15
TGTGCCAGCAGGCCCGACAGGGTGGGTAGGAACACCATATATTTT
CASRPDRVGRNTIYF
>many|TRBV3-1|TRBJ1-5|.|15
TGTGCCAGCAGCCAATCAGGAGTTAGCAATCAGCCCCAGCATTTT
CASSQSGVSNQPQHF
>.|TRBV7-2|TRBJ2-3|.|14
TGTGCCAGCAGGAAGTACTCTTCCACAGATACGCAGTATTTT
CASRKYSSTDTQYF
>few|TRBV6-5|TRBJ1-4|.|15
TGTGCCAGCAGTTACTCGCCGTATTCCACAGAAAAACTGTTTTTT
CASSYSPYSTEKLFF
>.|TRBV29-1|TRBJ2-7|.|16
TGCAGCGTTGTTTTTAGGACAACCGAAACCGCCTACGAGCAGTACTTC
CSVVFRTTETAYEQYF
>.|TRBV20-1|TRBJ2-2|TRBD1|13
TGCAGTGCTAACTACAGGGACAGCGGGGAGCTGTTTTTT
CSANYRDSGELFF
>many|TRBV27|TRBJ2-6|TRBD1|16
TGTGCCAGCAGTTCCAAGGGGGACAGGGGGACCAACGTCCTGACTTTC
CASSSKGDRGTNVLTF
>few|TRBV6-2/TRBV6-3|TRBJ1-5|.|13
TGTGCCAGCAGCACGACCCAAATTGGAGCGCAGCATTTT
CASSTTQIGAQHF
>.|TRBV18|TRBJ1-5|.|17
TGTGCCAGCTCACCACAGACGGCCGTCCGGGGCAATCAGCCCCAGCATTTT
CASSPQTAVRGNQPQHF
>many|TRBV20-1|TRBJ2-7|TRBD2|15
TGCAGTGCTAGAGATCGAGGGACTAGCGGTGACGAGCAGTACTTC
CSARDRGTSGDEQYF
>.|TRBV7-6|TRBJ2-1|.|15
TGTGCCAGCAGCTCCAGAAATGATTCCTACAATGAGCAGTTCTTC
CASSSRNDSYNEQFF
>.|TRBV7-2|TRBJ1-4|.|15
TGTGCCAGCAGCCTACAGACAGCAACTAATGAAAAACTGTTTTTT
CASSLQTATNEKLFF
>many|TRBV6-2/TRBV6-3|TRBJ2-7|.|13
TGTGCCAGCAGCCGAGCGGGTCCCTACGAGCAGTACTTC
CASSRAGPYEQYF
>.|TRBV10-3|TRBJ2-7|TRBD2|14
TGTGCCATCAGTGAAGGCGGGAGTAAGGACGAGCAGTACTTC
CAISEGGSKDEQYF
>many|TRBV4-3|TRBJ2-4|TRBD1|19
TGCGCCAGCAGCCAAGAAGTGTTAAAGGACAGGGGAACCAAAAACATTCAGTACTTC
CASSQEVLKDRGTKNIQYF
>many|TRBV12-3/TRBV12-4|TRBJ2-6|TRBD2|18
TGTGCCAGCAGTTCAAATAGCGGGAGGAGCTCTGGGGCCAACGTCCTGACTTTC
CASSSNSGRSSGANVLTF
>.|TRBV20-1|TRBJ2-3|TRBD2|18
TGCAGTGCTCCTCGGTGGAGCGGGGGGTCTACTAGCACAGATACGCAGTATTTT
CSAPRWSGGSTSTDTQYF
>.|TRBV12-3/TRBV12-4|TRBJ2-1|TRBD2|13
TGTGCCAGCGAGTTAGGCGGGAGGAATGAGCAGTTCTTC
CASELGGRNEQFF
>many|TRBV6-6|TRBJ2-7|.|14
TGTGCCAGCAGTTTAGGTGGAGGGGAATACGAGCAGTACTTC
CASSLGGGEYEQYF
>many|TRBV30|TRBJ1-6|.|15
TGTGCCTGGAGTCCAACGGGACGGGATAATTCACCCCTCCACTTT
CAWSPTGRDNSPLHF
>.|TRBV5-1|TRBJ2-1|TRBD2|16
TGCGCCAGCAGCCCGGGACTAGAGGGCTCCTACAATGAGCAGTTCTTC
CASSPGLEGSYNEQFF
>.|TRBV28|TRBJ2-7|.|13
TGTGCCACCTCCGGGACGGGGGCCTACGAGCAGTACTTC
CATSGTGAYEQYF
>many|TRBV7-2|TRBJ2-2|.|17
TGTGCCAGCAGCTACCCCTGGGGAATAGGGAACACCGGGGAGCTGTTTTTT
CASSYPWGIGNTGELFF
>many|TRBV20-1|TRBJ2-1|.|12
TGCAGTGCACCCCTGTCCCCAGCTCAGCAGTTCTTC
CSAPLSPAQQFF
>many|TRBV7-3|TRBJ2-2|.|14
TGTGCCAGCAGCCTAGCGAGGGACACCGGGGAGCTGTTTTTT
CASSLARDTGELFF
>.|TRBV7-9|TRBJ2-7|.|13
TGTGCCAGCACCCCGCAGAGCTCCTACGAGCAGTACTTC
CASTPQSSYEQYF
>many|TRBV3-1|TRBJ2-3|TRBD2|14
TGTGCCAGCAGCCCTAGCGGGGGGGCGGGTACGCAGTATTTT
CASSPSGGAGTQYF
>.|TRBV5-1|TRBJ2-7|.|11
TGCGCCAGCAGGTTCGAAGTCGAGCAGTACTTC
CASRFEVEQYF
>.|TRBV3-1|TRBJ1-1|.|13
TGTGCCAGCAGCCGGAACCTCAGGGCTGAAGCTTTCTTT
CASSRNLRAEAFF
>many|TRBV14|TRBJ2-5|.|15
TGTGCCAGCAGCCCAGGGACACAACGTTTAGAGACCCAGTACTTC
CASSPGTQRLETQYF